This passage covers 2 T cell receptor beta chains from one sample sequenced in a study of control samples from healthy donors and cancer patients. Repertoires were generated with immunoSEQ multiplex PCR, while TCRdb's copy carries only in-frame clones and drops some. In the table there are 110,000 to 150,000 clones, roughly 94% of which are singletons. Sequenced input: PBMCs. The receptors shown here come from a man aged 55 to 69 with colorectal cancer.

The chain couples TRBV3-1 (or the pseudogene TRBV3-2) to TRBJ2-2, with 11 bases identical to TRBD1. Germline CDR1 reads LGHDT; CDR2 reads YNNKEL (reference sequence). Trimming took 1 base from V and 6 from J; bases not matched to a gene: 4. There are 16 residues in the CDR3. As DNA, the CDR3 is TGTGCCAGCAGCCAAGTCTTGGGACAGGGGGCCGGGGAGCTGTTTTTT. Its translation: CASSQVLGQGAGELFF.

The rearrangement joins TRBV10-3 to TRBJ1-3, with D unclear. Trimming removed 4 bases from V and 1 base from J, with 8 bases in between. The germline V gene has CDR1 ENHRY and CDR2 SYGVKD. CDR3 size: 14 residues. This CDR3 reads CAISVPGSGNTIYF. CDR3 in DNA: TGTGCCATCAGTGTACCGGGATCTGGAAACACCATATATTTT.